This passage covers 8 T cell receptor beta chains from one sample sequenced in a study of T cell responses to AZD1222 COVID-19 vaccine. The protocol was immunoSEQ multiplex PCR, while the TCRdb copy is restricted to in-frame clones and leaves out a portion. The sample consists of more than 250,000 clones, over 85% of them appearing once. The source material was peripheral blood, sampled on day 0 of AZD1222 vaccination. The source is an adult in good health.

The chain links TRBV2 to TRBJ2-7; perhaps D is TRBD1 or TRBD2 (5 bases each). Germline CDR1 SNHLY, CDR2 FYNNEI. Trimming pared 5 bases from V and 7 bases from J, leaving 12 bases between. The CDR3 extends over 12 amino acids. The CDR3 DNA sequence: TGTGCCAGCAGTAGGGACCTCGGGGAGCAGTACTTC. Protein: CASSRDLGEQYF.

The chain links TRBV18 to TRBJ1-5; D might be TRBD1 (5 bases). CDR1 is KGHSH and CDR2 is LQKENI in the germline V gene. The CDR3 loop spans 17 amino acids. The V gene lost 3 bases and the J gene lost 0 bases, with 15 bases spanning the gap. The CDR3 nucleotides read TGTGCCAGCTCACCTTACCGGGACCCAGGTAGCAATCAGCCCCAGCATTTT. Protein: CASSPYRDPGSNQPQHF.

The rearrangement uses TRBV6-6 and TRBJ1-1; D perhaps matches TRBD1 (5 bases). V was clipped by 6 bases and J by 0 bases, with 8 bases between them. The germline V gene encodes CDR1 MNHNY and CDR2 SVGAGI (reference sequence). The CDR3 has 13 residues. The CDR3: CASSRGLNTEAFF. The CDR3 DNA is TGTGCCAGCAGCCGGGGACTGAACACTGAAGCTTTCTTT.

Written as DNA, the CDR3 is TGTGCCAGCAGTGAAGACGGAACTAGCACAGATACGCAGTATTTT. Translated, it gives CASSEDGTSTDTQYF. The gene calls are TRBV6-4 and TRBJ2-3, with unresolved D. V was trimmed by 3 bases and J by 0 bases, leaving 10 bases between them. CDR1 and CDR2 from the germline V gene are MRHNA and SNTAGT. The length of the CDR3 is 15 residues.

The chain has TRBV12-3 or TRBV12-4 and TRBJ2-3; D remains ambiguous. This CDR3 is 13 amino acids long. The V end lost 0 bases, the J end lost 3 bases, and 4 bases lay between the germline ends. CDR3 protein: CASSLAGTDTQYF. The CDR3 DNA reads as TGTGCCAGCAGTTTAGCGGGGACAGATACGCAGTATTTT.

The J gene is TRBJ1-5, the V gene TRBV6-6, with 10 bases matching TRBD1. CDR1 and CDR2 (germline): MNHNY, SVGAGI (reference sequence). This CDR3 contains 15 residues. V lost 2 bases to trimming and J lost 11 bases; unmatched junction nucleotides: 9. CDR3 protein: CASSYVGQGVGAQHF. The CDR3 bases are TGTGCCAGCAGTTACGTCGGACAGGGGGTGGGGGCCCAGCATTTT.

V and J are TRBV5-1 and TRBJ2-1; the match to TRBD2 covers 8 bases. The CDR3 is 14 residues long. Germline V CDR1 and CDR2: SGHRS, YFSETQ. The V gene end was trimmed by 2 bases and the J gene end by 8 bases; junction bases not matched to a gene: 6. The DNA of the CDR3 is TGCGCCAGCAGCTTATCGGGGGGGCCATATGAGCAGTTCTTC. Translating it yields CASSLSGGPYEQFF.

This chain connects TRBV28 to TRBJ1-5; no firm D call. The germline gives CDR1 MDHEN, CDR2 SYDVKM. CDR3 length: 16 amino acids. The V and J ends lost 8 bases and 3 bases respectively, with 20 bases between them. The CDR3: CASDIVRRYLNQPQHF. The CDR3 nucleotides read TGTGCCAGCGACATTGTTCGACGGTATCTCAATCAGCCCCAGCATTTT.